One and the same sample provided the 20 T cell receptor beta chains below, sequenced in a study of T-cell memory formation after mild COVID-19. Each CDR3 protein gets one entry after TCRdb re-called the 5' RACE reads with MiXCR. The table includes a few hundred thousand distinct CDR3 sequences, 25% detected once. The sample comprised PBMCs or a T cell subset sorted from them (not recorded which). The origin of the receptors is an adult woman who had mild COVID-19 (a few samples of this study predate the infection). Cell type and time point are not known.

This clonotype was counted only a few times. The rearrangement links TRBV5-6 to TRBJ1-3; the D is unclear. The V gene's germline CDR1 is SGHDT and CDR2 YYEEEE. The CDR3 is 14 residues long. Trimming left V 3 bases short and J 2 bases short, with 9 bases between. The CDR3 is CASSSWKTGNTIYF. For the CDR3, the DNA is TGTGCCAGCAGCTCGTGGAAGACTGGAAACACCATATATTTT. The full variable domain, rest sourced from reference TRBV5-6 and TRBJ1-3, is DAGVTQSPTHLIKTRGQQVTLRCSPKSGHDTVSWYQQALGQGPQFIFQYYEEEERQRGNFPDRFSGHQFPNYSSELNVNALLLGDSALYLCASSSWKTGNTIYFGEGSWLTVV.

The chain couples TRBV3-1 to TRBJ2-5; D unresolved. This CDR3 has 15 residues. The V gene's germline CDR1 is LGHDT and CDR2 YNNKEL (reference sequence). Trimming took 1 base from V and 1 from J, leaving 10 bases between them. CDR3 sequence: CASSQGLAPQETQYF. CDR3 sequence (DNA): TGTGCCAGCAGCCAAGGATTAGCCCCCCAAGAGACCCAGTACTTC.

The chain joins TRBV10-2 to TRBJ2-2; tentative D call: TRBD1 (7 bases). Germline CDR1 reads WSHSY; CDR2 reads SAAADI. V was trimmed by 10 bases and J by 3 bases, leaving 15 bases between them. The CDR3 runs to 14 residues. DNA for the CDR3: TGCGCCACCAGGGGGGTGGAAGACACCGGGGAGCTGTTTTTT. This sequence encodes CATRGVEDTGELFF.

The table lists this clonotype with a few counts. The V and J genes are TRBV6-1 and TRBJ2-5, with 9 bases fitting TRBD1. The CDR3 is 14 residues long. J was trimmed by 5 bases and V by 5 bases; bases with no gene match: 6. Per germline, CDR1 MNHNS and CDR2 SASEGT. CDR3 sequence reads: CASSMDRGRETQYF. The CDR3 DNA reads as TGTGCCAGCAGTATGGACAGGGGACGGGAGACCCAGTACTTC.

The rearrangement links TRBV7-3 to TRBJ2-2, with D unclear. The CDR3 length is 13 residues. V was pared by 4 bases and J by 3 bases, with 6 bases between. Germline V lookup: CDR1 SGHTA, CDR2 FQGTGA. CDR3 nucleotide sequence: TGTGCCAGCAGCTCGGACCACACCGGGGAGCTGTTTTTT. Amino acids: CASSSDHTGELFF.

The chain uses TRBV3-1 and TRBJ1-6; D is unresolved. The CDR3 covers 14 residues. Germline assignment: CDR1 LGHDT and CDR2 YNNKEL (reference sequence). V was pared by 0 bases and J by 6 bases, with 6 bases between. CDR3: CASSQEVLNSPLHF. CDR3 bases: TGTGCCAGCAGCCAAGAAGTCCTTAATTCACCCCTCCACTTT. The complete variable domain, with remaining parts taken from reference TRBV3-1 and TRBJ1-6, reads DTAVSQTPKYLVTQMGNDKSIKCEQNLGHDTMYWYKQDSKKFLKIMFSYNNKELIINETVPNRFSPKSPDKAHLNLHINSLELGDSAVYFCASSQEVLNSPLHFGNGTRLTVT.

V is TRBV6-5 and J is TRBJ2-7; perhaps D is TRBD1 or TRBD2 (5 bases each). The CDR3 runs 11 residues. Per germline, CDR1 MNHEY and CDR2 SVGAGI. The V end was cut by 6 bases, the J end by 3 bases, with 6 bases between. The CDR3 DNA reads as TGTGCCAGCAGGGGGGTCTACGAGCAGTACTTC. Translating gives CASRGVYEQYF.

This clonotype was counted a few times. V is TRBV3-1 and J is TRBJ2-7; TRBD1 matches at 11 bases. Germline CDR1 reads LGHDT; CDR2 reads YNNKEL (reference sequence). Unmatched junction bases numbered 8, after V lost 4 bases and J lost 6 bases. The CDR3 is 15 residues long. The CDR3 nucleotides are TGTGCCAGCAGCCCAGGGGCCGGGACAGGGGGCGAGCAGTACTTC. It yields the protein CASSPGAGTGGEQYF.

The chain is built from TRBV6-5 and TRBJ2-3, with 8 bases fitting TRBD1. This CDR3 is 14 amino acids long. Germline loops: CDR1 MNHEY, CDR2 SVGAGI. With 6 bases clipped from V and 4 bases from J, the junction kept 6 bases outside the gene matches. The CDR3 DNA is TGTGCCAGCAGGGACAGGGATTCGGCAGATACGCAGTATTTT. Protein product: CASRDRDSADTQYF.

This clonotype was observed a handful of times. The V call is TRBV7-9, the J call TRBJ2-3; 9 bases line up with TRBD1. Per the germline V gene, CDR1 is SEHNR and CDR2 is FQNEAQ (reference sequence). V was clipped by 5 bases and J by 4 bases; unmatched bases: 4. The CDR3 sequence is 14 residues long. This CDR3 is CASSRDRAPDTQYF. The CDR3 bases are TGTGCCAGCAGCCGGGACAGGGCCCCAGATACGCAGTATTTT. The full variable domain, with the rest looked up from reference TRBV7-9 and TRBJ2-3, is DTGVSQNPRHKITKRGQNVTFRCDPISEHNRLYWYRQTLGQGPEFLTYFQNEAQLEKSRLLSDRFSAERPKGSFSTLEIQRTEQGDSAMYLCASSRDRAPDTQYFGPGTRLTVL.

CDR3 in amino acids: CASSYSIPTMGNEQFF. CDR3 DNA sequence: TGTGCCAGCAGTTACTCGATACCAACCATGGGCAATGAGCAGTTCTTC. V gene TRBV6-5 combines with J gene TRBJ2-1; the D is unclear. There are 16 residues in the CDR3. V was trimmed by 0 bases and J by 6 bases, leaving 15 bases between them. Germline CDR1 MNHEY, CDR2 SVGAGI.

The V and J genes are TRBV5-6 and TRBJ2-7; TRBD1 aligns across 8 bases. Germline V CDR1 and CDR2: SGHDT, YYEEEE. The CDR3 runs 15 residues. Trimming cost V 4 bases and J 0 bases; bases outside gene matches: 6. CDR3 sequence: CASSGRGLSSYEQYF. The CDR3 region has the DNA TGTGCCAGCAGCGGCAGGGGGCTCAGCTCCTACGAGCAGTACTTC.

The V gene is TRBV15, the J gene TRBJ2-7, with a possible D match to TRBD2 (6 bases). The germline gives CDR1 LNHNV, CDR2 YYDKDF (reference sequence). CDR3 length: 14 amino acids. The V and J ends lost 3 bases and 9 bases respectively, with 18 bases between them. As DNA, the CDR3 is TGTGCCACCAGCAGTGGGGACTCTCTCGGCGGGCAGTACTTC. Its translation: CATSSGDSLGGQYF.

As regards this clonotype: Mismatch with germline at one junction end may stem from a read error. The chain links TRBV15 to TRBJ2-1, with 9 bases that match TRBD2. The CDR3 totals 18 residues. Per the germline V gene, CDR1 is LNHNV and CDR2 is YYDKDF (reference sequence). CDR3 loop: CASRDGLAGSLTTGEQFF. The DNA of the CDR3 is TGTGCCTCCAGGGATGGGCTAGCGGGATCCCTTACAACCGGTGAGCAGTTCTTC.

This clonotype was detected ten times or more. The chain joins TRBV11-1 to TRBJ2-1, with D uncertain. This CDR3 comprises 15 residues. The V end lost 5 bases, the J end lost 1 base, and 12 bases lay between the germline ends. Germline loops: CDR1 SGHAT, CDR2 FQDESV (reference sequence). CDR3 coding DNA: TGTGCCAGCAGCCTCGACCCAGGTTCCTACAATGAGCAGTTCTTC. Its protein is CASSLDPGSYNEQFF.

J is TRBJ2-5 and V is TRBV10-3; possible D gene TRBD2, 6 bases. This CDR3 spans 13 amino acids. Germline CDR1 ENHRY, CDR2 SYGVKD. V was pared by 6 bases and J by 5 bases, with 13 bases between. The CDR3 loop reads CAISGTVYETQYF. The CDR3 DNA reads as TGTGCCATCAGCGGGACTGTTTATGAGACCCAGTACTTC.

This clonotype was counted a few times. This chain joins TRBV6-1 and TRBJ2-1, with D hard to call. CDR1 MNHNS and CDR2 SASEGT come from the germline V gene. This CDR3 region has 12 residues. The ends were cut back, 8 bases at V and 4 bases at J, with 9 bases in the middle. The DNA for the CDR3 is TGTGCCAGCTCTGAACTTTACAATGAGCAGTTCTTC. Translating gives CASSELYNEQFF.

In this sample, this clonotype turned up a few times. The CDR3, as DNA: TGTGCCAGCATCCCAGCTCTCACCGGGGAGCTGTTTTTT. Protein product: CASIPALTGELFF. The chain carries TRBV11-2 and TRBJ2-2; no reliable D call. CDR3 length: 13 residues. V gave up 7 bases and J gave up 4 bases, with 10 bases separating them. Germline CDR1 reads SGHAT; CDR2 reads FQNNGV.

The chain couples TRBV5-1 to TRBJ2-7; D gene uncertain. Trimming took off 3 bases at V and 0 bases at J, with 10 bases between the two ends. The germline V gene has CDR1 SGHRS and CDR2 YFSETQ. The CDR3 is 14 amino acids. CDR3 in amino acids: CASSSGSNSYEQYF. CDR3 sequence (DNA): TGCGCCAGCAGCTCCGGCTCCAACTCCTACGAGCAGTACTTC. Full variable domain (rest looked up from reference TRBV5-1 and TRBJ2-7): KAGVTQTPRYLIKTRGQQVTLSCSPISGHRSVSWYQQTPGQGLQFLFEYFSETQRNKGNFPGRFSGRQFSNSRSEMNVSTLELGDSALYLCASSSGSNSYEQYFGPGTRLTVT.

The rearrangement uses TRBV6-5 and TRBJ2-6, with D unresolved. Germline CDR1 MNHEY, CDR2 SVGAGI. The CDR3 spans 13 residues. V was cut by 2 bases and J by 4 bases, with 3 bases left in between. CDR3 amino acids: CASSYPGANVLTF. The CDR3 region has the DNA TGTGCCAGCAGTTACCCAGGGGCCAACGTCCTGACTTTC.